This T cell receptor (beta chain) derives from a study of OX40 agonist ivuxolimab in advanced cancers. Per germline, CDR1 SGHTA and CDR2 FQGNSA. V was shortened by 5 bases and J by 9 bases, with 23 bases between the two germline ends. CDR3 length: 16 amino acids. Comments on this clone: The antigen is undetermined.

The assay was immunoSEQ multiplex PCR, and TCRdb's table has in-frame clones only and misses some. The sample holds 65,000 to 75,000 clones, 89% seen once. Whole-study findings and limits: More expanded clones were found, on average, in CD8+ than in CD4+ T cells.

This chain links TRBV7-2 with TRBJ2-1; D might be TRBD2 (7 bases). The TCR sequence derives from an adult with an advanced solid tumor such as melanoma, head and neck, liver or kidney cancer. Sequenced material: CD4+ or CD8+ T cells sorted from blood, taken in a trial of the OX40 agonist ivuxolimab. The CDR3 DNA sequence: TGTGCCAGCAGCCGAGGGGGAGGGGACCCCCGGGGTGAGCAGTTCTTC. Its protein product is CASSRGGGDPRGEQFF.